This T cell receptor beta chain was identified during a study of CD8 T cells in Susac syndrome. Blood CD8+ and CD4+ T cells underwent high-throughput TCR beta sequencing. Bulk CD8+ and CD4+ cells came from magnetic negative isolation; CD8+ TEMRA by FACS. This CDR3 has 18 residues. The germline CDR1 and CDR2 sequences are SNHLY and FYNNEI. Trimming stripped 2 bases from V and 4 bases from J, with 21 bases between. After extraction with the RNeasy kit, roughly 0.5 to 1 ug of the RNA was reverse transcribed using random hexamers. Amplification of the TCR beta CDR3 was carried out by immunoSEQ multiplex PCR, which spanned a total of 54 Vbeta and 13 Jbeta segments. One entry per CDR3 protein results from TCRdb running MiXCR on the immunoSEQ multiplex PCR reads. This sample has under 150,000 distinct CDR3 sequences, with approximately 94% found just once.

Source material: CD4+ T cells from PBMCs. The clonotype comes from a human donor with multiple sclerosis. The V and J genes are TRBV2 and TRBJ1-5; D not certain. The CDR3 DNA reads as TGTGCCAGCAGTGAAAGGAGGAGGCCCGTAAGTCCTAATCAGCCCCAGCATTTT. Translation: CASSERRRPVSPNQPQHF.